The 31 T cell receptor beta chains below all came from one sample that was sequenced in a study of blood T cell repertoires in COVID-19. The repertoire was sequenced with immunoSEQ multiplex PCR; TCRdb's copy has only in-frame clones and lacks some. Among over 150,000 clones listed, around nine tenths were seen once. The sample taken for sequencing was peripheral blood. The receptors were sampled from an older woman with COVID-19, enrolled during active disease.

CDR3 in amino acids: CASSLYTRGLFVQPQHF. CDR3 bases: TGTGCCAGCAGTCTCTATACCAGGGGCTTATTCGTTCAGCCCCAGCATTTT. The V and J genes are TRBV6-2 or TRBV6-3 and TRBJ1-5; possible D gene TRBD1, 6 bases. V lost 5 bases, J lost 6 bases, and 23 bases lay in between. Per the germline V gene, CDR1 is MNHEY and CDR2 is SVGEGT. This CDR3 is 17 amino acids long.

The chain has TRBV6-2 or TRBV6-3 and TRBJ1-5, with 12 bases lining up with TRBD1. Per the germline V gene, CDR1 is MNHEY and CDR2 is SVGEGT. This CDR3 has 18 amino acids. J was trimmed by 2 bases and V by 4 bases; bases with no gene match: 9. The CDR3 protein is CASSLTGTGGLGNQPQHF. DNA of the CDR3: TGTGCCAGCAGTTTAACCGGGACAGGGGGCTTAGGCAATCAGCCCCAGCATTTT.

In its sample, this clone was seen a few times. The chain recombines TRBV30 with TRBJ2-3; 11 nucleotides line up with TRBD2. The trim removed 5 bases at V and 9 bases at J, leaving 16 bases unmatched. Germline assignment: CDR1 GTSNPN and CDR2 SVGIG (reference sequence). This CDR3 contains 16 residues. The chain's CDR3 is CAWEGGRLAGGGTQYF. CDR3 sequence (DNA): TGTGCCTGGGAGGGCGGTCGGCTAGCGGGGGGAGGAACGCAGTATTTT.

The chain uses TRBV23-1 and TRBJ2-2, with a weak D call TRBD2 (5 bases). TRBV23-1 is an ORF, and what it does is uncertain. The ends were cut back, 3 bases at V and 0 bases at J, with 8 bases in the middle. The CDR3 length is 15 residues. CDR3 protein: CASSHRGANTGELFF. Here the CDR3 DNA reads TGCGCCAGCAGTCACCGGGGAGCGAACACCGGGGAGCTGTTTTTT.

The V gene is TRBV11-3, the J gene TRBJ2-1; TRBD2 might be the D (6 bases). V lost 1 base to trimming and J lost 9 bases, with 10 bases between them. The germline CDR1 and CDR2 sequences are SGHNT and YENEEA. The CDR3 runs to 13 residues. The CDR3 DNA is TGTGCCAGCAGCTTAGGAGGCGGGACTGAGCAGTTCTTC. Protein: CASSLGGGTEQFF.

The chain links TRBV7-9 to TRBJ1-3, with D unclear. Germline-derived CDR1 and CDR2 are SEHNR and FQNEAQ (reference sequence). The CDR3 is 15 residues long. Trimming cost V 1 base and J 1 base, with 8 bases left between them. In DNA form, the CDR3 reads TGTGCCAGCAGCTTAGTACTAGGGTCTGGAAACACCATATATTTT. Protein: CASSLVLGSGNTIYF.

J is TRBJ2-3 and V is TRBV11-2, with 9 bases aligning to TRBD1. The CDR3 contains 16 residues. V shed 6 bases and J 1 base; nucleotides not matched to a gene: 8. CDR1 and CDR2 from the germline V gene are SGHAT and FQNNGV. The CDR3 DNA reads TGTGCCAGCAGTCCCGGGACAGGGTCCGGCACAGATACGCAGTATTTT. It codes for CASSPGTGSGTDTQYF.

Here the CDR3 DNA reads TGTGCCAGCAGCCTGGGACAGGGAAACGGCTACACCTTC. It codes for CASSLGQGNGYTF. This chain joins TRBV7-9 and TRBJ1-2; TRBD1 agrees at 9 bases. Germline-derived CDR1 and CDR2 are SEHNR and FQNEAQ (reference sequence). There are 13 residues in the CDR3. V lost 5 bases and J lost 8; bases outside the gene matches: 6. The whole variable domain, filled in from reference TRBV7-9 and TRBJ1-2, reads DTGVSQNPRHKITKRGQNVTFRCDPISEHNRLYWYRQTLGQGPEFLTYFQNEAQLEKSRLLSDRFSAERPKGSFSTLEIQRTEQGDSAMYLCASSLGQGNGYTFGSGTRLTVV.

J is TRBJ2-7 and V is TRBV15; 9 bases align to TRBD1. V shed 3 bases and J 0 bases; nucleotides not matched to a gene: 6. The CDR3 length is 16 residues. Germline V gene data show CDR1 as LNHNV and CDR2 as YYDKDF (reference sequence). The CDR3 loop is CATSSTGTGISYEQYF. As DNA, the CDR3 is TGTGCCACCAGCAGCACCGGGACAGGGATCTCCTACGAGCAGTACTTC.

V is TRBV2 and J is TRBJ1-2; possibly TRBD1 for D (6 bases). CDR3 length equals 14 residues. Germline V gene lookup returns CDR1 SNHLY and CDR2 FYNNEI. Trimming pared 4 bases from V and 4 bases from J, leaving 13 bases between. The CDR3 DNA sequence: TGTGCCAGCAGTGGAACAGGGCAAGGCTATGGCTACACCTTC. It yields the protein CASSGTGQGYGYTF. Drawing the rest from reference TRBV2 and TRBJ1-2, the complete variable domain is EPEVTQTPSHQVTQMGQEVILRCVPISNHLYFYWYRQILGQKVEFLVSFYNNEISEKSEIFDDQFSVERPDGSNFTLKIRSTKLEDSAMYFCASSGTGQGYGYTFGSGTRLTVV.

The table lists this clone with a count of one. The chain has TRBV10-3 and TRBJ1-2; TRBD1 matches at 7 bases. Germline CDR1 and CDR2: ENHRY and SYGVKD. The CDR3 contains 14 residues. Losses at the gene ends were 10 bases for V and 2 bases for J; bases not matched to a gene: 10. The CDR3 loop reads CATAAGTENYGYTF. CDR3 nucleotide sequence: TGTGCCACCGCTGCTGGGACAGAAAACTATGGCTACACCTTC.

The rearrangement links TRBV5-1 to TRBJ2-2, with TRBD1 matching over 7 bases. The trim removed 4 bases at V and 7 bases at J, leaving 10 bases unmatched. The germline V gene has CDR1 SGHRS and CDR2 YFSETQ. CDR3 length: 15 amino acids. The CDR3 bases are TGCGCCAGCAGCCCCAACCCAGGGGGAAGCGGGGAGCTGTTTTTT. Translating gives CASSPNPGGSGELFF.

The rearrangement joins TRBV5-1 to TRBJ2-2; TRBD2 matches 9 bases. Germline V gene lookup returns CDR1 SGHRS and CDR2 YFSETQ. This CDR3 contains 18 residues. J lost 5 bases, V lost 1 base, and 12 bases had no gene match. In DNA, the CDR3 is TGCGCCAGCAGCTTGTACCGATTAGCGGGGGTATTAACCGGGGAGCTGTTTTTT. Translated: CASSLYRLAGVLTGELFF.

This chain joins TRBV6-5 and TRBJ1-6; no reliable D call. From germline, CDR1 is MNHEY and CDR2 SVGAGI. Trimming removed 2 bases at V and 3 bases at J, with 8 bases between. This CDR3 comprises 15 residues. The CDR3 protein is CASSYGGNYNSPLHF. For the CDR3, the DNA is TGTGCCAGCAGTTACGGAGGGAACTATAATTCACCCCTCCACTTT.

The V call is TRBV28, the J call TRBJ1-2, with D maybe TRBD1 (6 bases). This CDR3 is built from 12 residues. CDR1 and CDR2 (germline): MDHEN, SYDVKM. Trimming took 7 bases from V and 4 from J, leaving 10 bases between them. The CDR3 region has the DNA TGTGCCAGCACCTCAGGGGTCTATGGCTACACCTTC. It specifies CASTSGVYGYTF.

This sequence joins TRBV5-5 and TRBJ2-2; no definite D call. CDR3 length equals 14 residues. Germline V gives CDR1 SGHKS, CDR2 YYEKEE (reference sequence). The V end lost 1 base, the J end lost 4 bases, and 8 bases lay between the germline ends. DNA for the CDR3: TGTGCCAGCAGCTTGCCCCACGGCACCGGGGAGCTGTTTTTT. Amino acids: CASSLPHGTGELFF.

The rearrangement links TRBV28 to TRBJ2-7, with TRBD2 matching over 11 bases. Germline assignment: CDR1 MDHEN and CDR2 SYDVKM. The V and J ends lost 1 base and 2 bases, in that order; junction bases with no gene match: 1. This CDR3 is built from 15 residues. The CDR3 here is CASSLFSGGAYEQYF. The CDR3 DNA sequence: TGTGCCAGCAGTTTATTTAGCGGGGGGGCCTACGAGCAGTACTTC.

The J gene is TRBJ1-3, the V gene TRBV18; TRBD1 might be the D (5 bases). Germline assignment: CDR1 KGHSH and CDR2 LQKENI. The CDR3 is 14 amino acids. V gave up 3 bases and J gave up 2 bases, with 8 bases separating them. The CDR3 coding sequence is TGTGCCAGCTCACCGGGGGGGGCTGGAAACACCATATATTTT. Residues: CASSPGGAGNTIYF.

This clone was seen just once. The V gene is TRBV7-8, the J gene TRBJ2-1; 7 nucleotides align to TRBD2. V dropped 4 bases and J dropped 2; count of bases not matched to a gene: 17. The CDR3 is made up of 19 amino acids. Germline CDR1 is SGHVS and CDR2 is FQNEAQ. The CDR3: CASSSSPRGVAGPYNEQFF. CDR3 coding DNA: TGTGCCAGCAGCTCAAGCCCCCGGGGGGTAGCGGGCCCCTACAATGAGCAGTTCTTC.

This rearrangement joins TRBV15 to TRBJ2-5; maybe TRBD2 (5 bases). There are 13 residues in the CDR3. With 1 base removed from V and 5 bases from J, the gap between germline ends came to 8 bases. Germline CDR1 LNHNV, CDR2 YYDKDF (reference sequence). CDR3 sequence: CATSRGGIETQYF. The CDR3, as DNA: TGTGCCACCAGCAGAGGAGGGATCGAGACCCAGTACTTC. The variable domain in full, completed from reference TRBV15 and TRBJ2-5, reads DAMVIQNPRYQVTQFGKPVTLSCSQTLNHNVMYWYQQKSSQAPKLLFHYYDKDFNNEADTPDNFQSRRPNTSFCFLDIRSPGLGDTAMYLCATSRGGIETQYFGPGTRLLVL.

The DNA for the CDR3 is TGTGCCAGCAGCTTGGGGACTAGCGGGGCTACAGATACGCAGTATTTT. This sequence encodes CASSLGTSGATDTQYF. V usage is TRBV7-9 and J usage is TRBJ2-3; 13 bases fit TRBD2. The CDR3 is 16 residues long. Germline assignment: CDR1 SEHNR and CDR2 FQNEAQ (reference sequence). The V gene end was trimmed by 3 bases and the J gene end by 3 bases; junction bases not matched to a gene: 3. Combining the CDR3 with reference TRBV7-9 and TRBJ2-3 gives the whole variable domain DTGVSQNPRHKITKRGQNVTFRCDPISEHNRLYWYRQTLGQGPEFLTYFQNEAQLEKSRLLSDRFSAERPKGSFSTLEIQRTEQGDSAMYLCASSLGTSGATDTQYFGPGTRLTVL.

Only a few counts were recorded for this clone. In nucleotides, the CDR3 is TGTGCCAGCTCACCAGAGGGGGATTATGGCTACACCTTC. Its translation is CASSPEGDYGYTF. V gene TRBV18 combines with J gene TRBJ1-2; D is possibly TRBD1 (6 bases). Trimming pared 2 bases from V and 5 bases from J, leaving 9 bases between. The CDR3 is made up of 13 amino acids. Germline loops: CDR1 KGHSH, CDR2 LQKENI.

The chain has TRBV5-1 and TRBJ1-2; 8 nucleotides align to TRBD1. Looked up from germline, CDR1 is SGHRS and CDR2 is YFSETQ. The trim removed 6 bases at V and 5 bases at J, leaving 9 bases unmatched. The CDR3 runs to 14 residues. CDR3 DNA sequence: TGCGCCAGCACCAAGACAGGGGCACAATATGGCTACACCTTC. This gives the protein CASTKTGAQYGYTF.

This clone was picked up one time. The chain couples TRBV7-9 to TRBJ1-2; 7 nucleotides match TRBD1. CDR3 length equals 12 residues. The J segment lost 1 base and the V segment lost 9 bases, leaving 2 bases of the junction unmatched. The germline V gene encodes CDR1 SEHNR and CDR2 FQNEAQ (reference sequence). CDR3 in amino acids: CASNRGNYGYTF. CDR3 bases: TGTGCCAGTAACAGGGGTAACTATGGCTACACCTTC.

CDR3 residues: CASRRQGGYGYTF. In DNA form, the CDR3 reads TGTGCCAGCAGACGACAGGGTGGCTATGGCTACACCTTC. This chain joins TRBV6-5 and TRBJ1-2, with 7 bases that match TRBD1. The germline CDR1 and CDR2 sequences are MNHEY and SVGAGI. The CDR3 extends over 13 amino acids. V lost 6 bases and J lost 4; bases outside the gene matches: 5.

Only one count was recorded for this clone. The rearrangement joins TRBV19 to TRBJ2-3; 15 positions match TRBD2. The trim removed 6 bases at V and 4 bases at J, leaving 8 bases unmatched. The germline V gene encodes CDR1 LNHDA and CDR2 SQIVND (reference sequence). The CDR3 sequence is 17 residues long. The CDR3 DNA reads as TGTGCCAGTAGGCCCGGTGGGACTAGCGGGGGGTCAGATACGCAGTATTTT. This sequence encodes CASRPGGTSGGSDTQYF.

The chain links TRBV6-2 or TRBV6-3 to TRBJ2-7; D is unresolved. The V gene lost 5 bases and the J gene lost 1 base, with 15 bases spanning the gap. The CDR3 runs to 15 residues. Germline V lookup: CDR1 MNHEY, CDR2 SVGEGT. CDR3 sequence (DNA): TGTGCCAGCAGTCGCCTTACGATCTATTCCTACGAGCAGTACTTC. Amino acids: CASSRLTIYSYEQYF.

The chain recombines TRBV7-6 with TRBJ1-4; D is unclear. Between the trimmed V and J ends, which lost 0 bases and 3 bases, there was a span of 8 bases. Looked up from germline, CDR1 is SGHVS and CDR2 is FNYEAQ. The CDR3 contains 15 residues. CDR3: CASSLAAGSNEKLFF. CDR3 in DNA: TGTGCCAGCAGCTTAGCTGCCGGGTCTAATGAAAAACTGTTTTTT.

The gene calls are TRBV10-3 and TRBJ2-2; D is unresolved. The germline V and J ends were trimmed by 4 bases and 1 base, with 4 bases remaining between them. This CDR3 has 13 amino acids. Per germline, CDR1 ENHRY and CDR2 SYGVKD. Here the CDR3 reads CAISGQNTGELFF. CDR3 nucleotide sequence: TGTGCCATCAGTGGTCAGAACACCGGGGAGCTGTTTTTT.

The chain recombines TRBV4-2 with TRBJ1-5; D ambiguous. Germline CDR1 LGHNA, CDR2 YNFKEQ. The CDR3 is 15 residues long. With 4 bases removed from V and 5 bases from J, the gap between germline ends came to 15 bases. The CDR3 loop is CASSPWVGRDQPQHF. The CDR3 DNA follows: TGTGCCAGCAGCCCCTGGGTTGGCCGGGATCAGCCCCAGCATTTT.

The chain recombines TRBV3-1 (or the pseudogene TRBV3-2) with TRBJ1-1; tentative D call: TRBD1 (5 bases). Germline V gene sequence: CDR1 LGHDT, CDR2 YNNKEL (reference sequence). There are 13 residues in the CDR3. Trimming shortened V by 4 bases and J by 1 base, and 7 bases separated the two germline ends. DNA of the CDR3: TGTGCCAGCAGCCCGGGGGAGAACACTGAAGCTTTCTTT. It specifies CASSPGENTEAFF.